This T cell receptor (beta chain) was sequenced during a study of blood T cells in healthy people across ages (dated by TCRdb to the mid-2010s). A note on the overall study: In model experiments, template switching captured about one uniquely barcoded TCR beta cDNA molecule for every two T cells. Age-related changes in TCR beta repertoire diversity were measured in the study by deep sequencing normalized with unique cDNA molecular identifiers. Four age groups were formed from the donors: young (average 16 years), middle-aged (more than 35), aged (around 68) and long-lived (approximately 78). Two additional independent replicas of 1 million unique cDNA reads from the same blood draw were analyzed for two donors (one aged 18 to 30 and one aged 80 or older). The study at large found these results: As age increased, observed TCR beta diversity per million T cells dropped in a roughly linear way, and a significant reduction was already evident by age 40. Because the CMV infection status of the donors was unknown, age-related changes in expanded clonotypes may potentially have been confounded. Estimates of total diversity based on one million sequenced T cells were regarded as lower bounds and as underestimates. Conclusive comparison of naive and antigen-experienced compartments was prevented by the profiling of bulk unsorted PBMCs. Observed TCR beta diversity correlated strongly with the percentage of naive T cells measured by flow cytometry. Compared with the aged group, the long-lived group had more naive CD4+ T cells, fewer expanded clones and increased TCR diversity, a pattern suggesting age selection.

The germline ends are 16 bases apart after V is trimmed by 4 bases and J by 4 bases. The CDR3 runs 15 residues from the cysteine to the phenylalanine. This entry keeps only the CDR3 DNA: 45 bases, framed from base 1. The germline V gene sets CDR1 to MGHDK and CDR2 to SYGVNS. Systemically healthy Caucasian individuals from Russia, some 36 in total and aged roughly 6 to 90 years, were included as donors. Each donor gave around 9.8 milliliters of peripheral blood, collected into EDTA-treated Vacutainer tubes. Ficoll-Paque density-gradient centrifugation was used to isolate PBMCs, with at least 7 million per sample. Trizol reagent was used to extract total RNA from the PBMCs, yielding at least 6 micrograms per sample. For every donor, an aliquot of PBMCs went through flow cytometry to measure the percentages of naive CD45RAhigh/CD27high T cells. This clonotype was recorded many times. It has no known antigen specificity. No base qualities exist here, and no much larger clone lies one base off it.

Libraries were made using 5' RACE. TCRdb records Illumina HiSeq 2500 as the sequencer. A second roughly 7 to 12 cycle PCR used a sample-barcoded 5' primer and a J-beta primer mix. A unique molecular identifier was introduced onto each TCR beta cDNA molecule by a template-switch 5' adaptor carrying 12 random nucleotides. Each sample yielded at least 3 million CDR3-containing paired-end reads. First-strand cDNA was synthesized from all RNA with the Mint cDNA synthesis kit, primed by a TRBC-specific oligonucleotide. All cDNA was treated with uracil-DNA glycosylase and then went through a first 18-cycle PCR with the universal primers M1SS and BC2_uni_R. In the authors' own workflow: For normalization, 1 million high-quality reads, each with a distinct molecular identifier, were randomly selected from each sample. Instead of being binned into consensus sequences, reads with shared molecular identifiers were discarded. MiTCR, with a Q25 quality threshold and the strictest error-elimination algorithm, was used for CDR3 identification, clonotype clustering and error correction. Lower-bound total TCR beta diversity was estimated with a nonparametric unseen species model using Euler transformation. TCRdb reran the public reads through fastp at Q25 and MiXCR, keeping productive beta chains. Each CDR3 protein appears once, grouped with its most common genes and DNA. These V and J calls originate from TCRdb's pipeline instead of the authors' own analysis. The sample profile shows about 540,000 distinct CDR3 sequences; 20% to 30% of them were found once. Jointly, the top ten make up approximately 10% of the sample.

These same records also appear under a second study, on T cells of mothers and their children. Taken from the second paper: The donors were nine systemically healthy Caucasian individuals, made up of three mothers and their six children. cDNA synthesis consumed the entire amount of extracted RNA, loaded at approximately 1.5 ug RNA in each 15 ul reaction. In the second PCR, sample barcodes and 2-4 random nucleotides were introduced via the M1S primer. Over 10 million TCR beta CDR3 reads came from each mother, compared with about 3.2 million reads from each child. TCR recombination output is similarly shaped by thymic selection in related and unrelated pairs, with a minor effect exerted by inherited differences. Normalized repertoire overlap was always found to be slightly, but never significantly, higher in related mother-child pairs than in unrelated mother-child pairs. No persistent microchimeric T cell clones were found, with a detection sensitivity of roughly 92 clones per million clonotypes. To look for features that set related mother-child pairs apart from unrelated individuals, the researchers ran deep NGS to compare the TCR beta repertoires of mothers and children. Mothers averaged about 37 +/- 4 years of age and children averaged roughly 10 +/- 4 years. After adapter ligation was performed with NEBNext reagents, the libraries were sequenced on an Illumina HiSeq 2000 with 100+100 nt paired-end reads. To prevent cross-contamination, the mother and child libraries were prepared a month apart and were sequenced in separate runs. Between roughly 500,000 and 2,000,000 distinct TCR beta clonotypes were identified per donor. Naive TCR beta clonotypes were estimated from low-frequency clonotypes matched to each donor's FACS-determined naive share, without sorting.

The sample consisted of blood. The sequence came from a boy aged 5 to 17 in good health. The chain employs TRBV25-1 and TRBJ1-1, with no D gene named confidently. The sequenced DNA: TGTGCCAGCAGTGGCACGGAGTTAGGGATCACTGAAGCTTTCTTT. Its translation is CASSGTELGITEAFF.